This is a list of T cell receptor beta chains from one sample in a study of T cell responses to AZD1222 COVID-19 vaccine. The data were produced by immunoSEQ multiplex PCR, yet TCRdb's version contains in-frame clones alone and is incomplete. This table holds over 150,000 clones, approximately 90% found once. The sequencing used peripheral blood, collected 28 days after the second AZD1222 dose. The receptors shown here come from an adult who received the AZD1222 COVID-19 vaccine. The CDR3 runs from the conserved cysteine through the conserved F or W. The order of the fields is D gene, J gene, V gene, clone size, CDR3 protein, CDR3 DNA. The D gene is left open where the match is weak. The size of a clone is reported for some rows only, either as once, few or many, or as a class for expanded clones.

- TRBJ1-4 TRBV19 - CASSIRTDVNEKLFF TGTGCCAGTAGTATCCGGACCGACGTGAATGAAAAACTGTTTTTT
TRBD2 TRBJ2-1 TRBV5-4 - CASSLRLLAGNNEQFF TGTGCCAGCAGCTTGCGGCTGCTAGCGGGCAACAATGAGCAGTTCTTC
- TRBJ2-7 TRBV2 - CASSGDPAGPYEQYF TGTGCCAGCAGTGGAGATCCAGCGGGCCCCTACGAGCAGTACTTC
TRBD1 TRBJ1-2 TRBV27 - CASHLGQGRGGYTF TGTGCCAGCCACTTGGGACAGGGTAGGGGTGGCTACACCTTC
- TRBJ1-6 TRBV5-1 few CASSSTTSPSPLHF TGCGCCAGCAGCTCCACTACTTCGCCCTCACCCCTCCACTTT
- TRBJ1-3 TRBV5-1 - CASSLVQPSSGNTIYF TGCGCCAGCAGCTTGGTTCAGCCTTCCTCTGGAAACACCATATATTTT
- TRBJ1-2 TRBV7-8 - CASSSLGSRRGSYYGYTF TGTGCCAGCAGCTCCCTGGGGTCGCGGAGGGGTTCGTACTATGGCTACACCTTC
- TRBJ2-7 TRBV6-5 - CASTGSSLRGYEQYF TGTGCCAGCACCGGCAGCTCCCTCAGGGGCTACGAGCAGTACTTC
TRBD2 TRBJ2-1 TRBV5-1 - CASSPQGLASNEQFF TGCGCCAGCAGCCCACAGGGACTAGCGAGCAATGAGCAGTTCTTC
TRBD2 TRBJ2-7 TRBV27 - CASSSYGAGVREQYF TGTGCCAGCAGTTCATACGGAGCGGGAGTTCGAGAGCAGTACTTC
- TRBJ1-3 TRBV27 - CASSRAGSSGNTIYF TGTGCCAGCAGTCGAGCCGGCTCCTCTGGAAACACCATATATTTT
TRBD2 TRBJ2-2 TRBV7-9 - CASSSIPMLAGGTGELFF TGTGCCAGCAGTTCAATCCCTATGCTAGCGGGGGGCACCGGGGAGCTGTTTTTT
TRBD1 TRBJ2-7 TRBV9 - CASSPRTGVGEQYF TGTGCCAGCAGCCCCAGGACAGGGGTTGGGGAGCAGTACTTC
TRBD2 TRBJ2-7 TRBV28 - CASRSSGVSSYEQYF TGTGCCAGCAGGTCAAGCGGGGTTAGCTCCTACGAGCAGTACTTC
- TRBJ1-2 TRBV13 - CASSFDGGSGATYGYTF TGTGCCAGCAGCTTCGATGGGGGGTCGGGGGCGACCTATGGCTACACCTTC
- TRBJ2-5 TRBV15 - CATSRDLSGAGETQYF TGTGCCACCAGCAGAGATCTTTCAGGGGCAGGAGAGACCCAGTACTTC
TRBD1 TRBJ2-7 TRBV24-1 - CATSEGTARSSYEQYF TGTGCCACCAGTGAGGGGACAGCCAGGAGCTCCTACGAGCAGTACTTC
- TRBJ1-5 TRBV3-1/TRBV3-2 - CASSQSNGLGRPQHF TGTGCCAGCAGCCAATCCAACGGTCTGGGTCGACCCCAGCATTTT
- TRBJ2-3 TRBV5-4 - CASSFTYGTPRSTQYF TGTGCCAGCAGCTTCACCTACGGGACCCCGCGATCGACGCAGTATTTT
TRBD2 TRBJ2-7 TRBV18 - CASSLTSGSPYEQYF TGTGCCAGCTCACTCACTAGCGGGAGTCCCTACGAGCAGTACTTC
TRBD2 TRBJ2-7 TRBV11-3 - CASSLFSASGKDEQYF TGTGCCAGCAGCTTATTCTCGGCTAGCGGGAAGGACGAGCAGTACTTC
- TRBJ2-7 TRBV19 - CAREKPNPDSTSPGDCEQYF TGTGCCAGAGAGAAACCCAACCCGGACTCAACTTCGCCCGGGGATTGCGAGCAGTACTTC
- TRBJ1-3 TRBV4-1 - CASSQPSRTDWVSGNTIYF TGCGCCAGCAGCCAACCCAGTCGGACAGATTGGGTCTCTGGAAACACCATATATTTT
- TRBJ1-2 TRBV3-1/TRBV3-2 - CASSQGTNYGYTF TGTGCCAGCAGCCAAGGGACTAACTATGGCTACACCTTC
- TRBJ1-3 TRBV3-1/TRBV3-2 few CASSQGLLSSTIYF TGTGCCAGCAGCCAAGGACTACTGTCGAGCACCATATATTTT
- TRBJ2-3 TRBV9 - CASSVRGTDTQYF TGTGCCAGCAGCGTAAGAGGCACAGATACGCAGTATTTT
- TRBJ2-3 TRBV24-1 - CATSDFRGSSTDTQYF TGTGCCACCAGTGATTTTCGAGGGTCTAGCACAGATACGCAGTATTTT
TRBD1 TRBJ1-5 TRBV6-4 once CASSEFKTGGNLDSNQPQHF TGTGCCAGCAGTGAGTTTAAGACAGGGGGCAACTTGGATAGCAATCAGCCCCAGCATTTT
TRBD1 TRBJ2-5 TRBV24-1 - CATSDFSGGRGETQYF TGTGCCACCAGTGATTTCTCAGGGGGCCGGGGCGAGACCCAGTACTTC
TRBD1 TRBJ1-1 TRBV25-1 - CASSVSTGSATEAFF TGTGCCAGCAGTGTCTCGACAGGGTCAGCCACTGAAGCTTTCTTT
- TRBJ2-7 TRBV19 - CASSEAGFPSYEQYF TGTGCCAGTAGTGAGGCGGGATTCCCCTCCTACGAGCAGTACTTC
TRBD1 TRBJ1-1 TRBV7-3 - CASSLLGGEAFF TGTGCCAGCAGCTTATTAGGGGGCGAAGCTTTCTTT
- TRBJ1-3 TRBV11-3 - CASSSLDWGRDTIYF TGTGCCAGCAGCTCCCTCGATTGGGGAAGGGACACCATATATTTT
- TRBJ2-1 TRBV2 - CASSVGAYNEQFF TGTGCCAGCAGTGTTGGGGCCTACAATGAGCAGTTCTTC
- TRBJ1-4 TRBV7-2 once CASSLGGGGNEKLFF TGTGCCAGCAGCTTAGGGGGGGGTGGTAATGAAAAACTGTTTTTT
TRBD1 TRBJ1-6 TRBV5-8 once CASSYAGTGASPLHF TGTGCCAGCAGCTACGCCGGGACAGGGGCTTCACCCCTCCACTTT
- TRBJ2-7 TRBV9 - CASSGLGHEQYF TGTGCCAGCAGCGGGCTAGGTCACGAGCAGTACTTC